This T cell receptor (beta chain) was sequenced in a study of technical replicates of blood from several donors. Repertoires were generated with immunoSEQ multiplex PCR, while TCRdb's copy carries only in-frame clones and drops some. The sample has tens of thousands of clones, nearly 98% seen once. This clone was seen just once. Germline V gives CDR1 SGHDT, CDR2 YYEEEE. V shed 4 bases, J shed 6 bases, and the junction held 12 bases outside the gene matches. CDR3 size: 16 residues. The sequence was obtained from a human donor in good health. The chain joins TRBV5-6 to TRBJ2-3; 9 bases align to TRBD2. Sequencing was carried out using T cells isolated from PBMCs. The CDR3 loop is CASSPEVAGAPDTQYF. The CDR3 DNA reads TGTGCCAGCAGCCCTGAGGTAGCGGGGGCCCCGGATACGCAGTATTTT.